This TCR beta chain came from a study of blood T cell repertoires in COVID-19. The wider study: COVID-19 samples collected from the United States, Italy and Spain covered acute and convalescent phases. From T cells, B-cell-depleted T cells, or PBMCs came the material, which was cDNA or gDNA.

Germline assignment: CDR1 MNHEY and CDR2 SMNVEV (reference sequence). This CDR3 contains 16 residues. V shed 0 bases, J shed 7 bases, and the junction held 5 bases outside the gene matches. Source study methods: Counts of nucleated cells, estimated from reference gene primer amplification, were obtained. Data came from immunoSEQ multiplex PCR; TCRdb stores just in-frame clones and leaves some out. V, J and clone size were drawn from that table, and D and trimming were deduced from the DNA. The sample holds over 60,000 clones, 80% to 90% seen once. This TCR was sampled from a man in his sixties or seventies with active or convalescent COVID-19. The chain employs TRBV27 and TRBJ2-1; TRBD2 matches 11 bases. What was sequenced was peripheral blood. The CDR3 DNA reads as TGTGCCAGCAGTTTATCAACCCTAGCGGGAGGTAATGAGCAGTTCTTC. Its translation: CASSLSTLAGGNEQFF.